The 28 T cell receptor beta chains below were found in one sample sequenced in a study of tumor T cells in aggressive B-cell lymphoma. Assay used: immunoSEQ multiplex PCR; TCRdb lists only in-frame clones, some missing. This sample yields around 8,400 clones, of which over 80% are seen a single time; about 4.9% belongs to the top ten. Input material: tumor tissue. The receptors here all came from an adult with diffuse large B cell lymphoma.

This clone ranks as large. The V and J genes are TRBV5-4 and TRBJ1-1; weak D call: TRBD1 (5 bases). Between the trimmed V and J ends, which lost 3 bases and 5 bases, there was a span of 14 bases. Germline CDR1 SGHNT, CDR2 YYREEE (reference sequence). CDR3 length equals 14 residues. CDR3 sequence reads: CASSSFGGGTEAFF. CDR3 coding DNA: TGTGCCAGCAGCTCGTTCGGGGGTGGGACTGAAGCTTTCTTT.

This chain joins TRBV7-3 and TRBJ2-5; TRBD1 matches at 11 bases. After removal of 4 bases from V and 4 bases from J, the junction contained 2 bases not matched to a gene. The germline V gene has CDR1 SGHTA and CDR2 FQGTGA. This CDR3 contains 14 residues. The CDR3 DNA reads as TGTGCCAGCAGCTGGACAGGGGGCGTAGAGACCCAGTACTTC. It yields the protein CASSWTGGVETQYF.

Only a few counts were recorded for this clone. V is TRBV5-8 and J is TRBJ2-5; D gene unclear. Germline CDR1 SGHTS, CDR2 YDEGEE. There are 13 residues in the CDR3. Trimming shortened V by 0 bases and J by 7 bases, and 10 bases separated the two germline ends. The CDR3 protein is CASSLAYVRTQYF. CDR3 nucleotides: TGTGCCAGCAGCTTGGCGTACGTGAGGACCCAGTACTTC.

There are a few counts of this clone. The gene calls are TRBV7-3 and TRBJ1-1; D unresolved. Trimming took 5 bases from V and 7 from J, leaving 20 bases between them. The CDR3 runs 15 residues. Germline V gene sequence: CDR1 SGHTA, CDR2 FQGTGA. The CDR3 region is CASSLARPPEGEAFF. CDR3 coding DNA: TGTGCCAGCAGCCTAGCCAGACCCCCCGAAGGTGAAGCTTTCTTT. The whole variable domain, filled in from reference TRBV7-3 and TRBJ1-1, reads GAGVSQTPSNKVTEKGKYVELRCDPISGHTALYWYRQSLGQGPEFLIYFQGTGAADDSGLPNDRFFAVRPEGSVSTLKIQRTERGDSAVYLCASSLARPPEGEAFFGQGTRLTVV.

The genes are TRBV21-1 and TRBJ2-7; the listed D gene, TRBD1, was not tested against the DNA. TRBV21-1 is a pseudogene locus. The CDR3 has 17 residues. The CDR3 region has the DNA TGTGCCAGGACCCCTCCGGACAGCGAAATAAACCGCTACGAGCAGTACTTC. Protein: CARTPPDSEINRYEQYF.

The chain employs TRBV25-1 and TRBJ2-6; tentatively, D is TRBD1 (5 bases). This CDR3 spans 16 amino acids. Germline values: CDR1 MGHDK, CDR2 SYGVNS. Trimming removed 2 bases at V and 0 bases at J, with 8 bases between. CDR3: CASSEVRGSGANVLTF. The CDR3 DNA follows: TGTGCCAGCAGTGAAGTTAGGGGCTCTGGGGCCAACGTCCTGACTTTC.

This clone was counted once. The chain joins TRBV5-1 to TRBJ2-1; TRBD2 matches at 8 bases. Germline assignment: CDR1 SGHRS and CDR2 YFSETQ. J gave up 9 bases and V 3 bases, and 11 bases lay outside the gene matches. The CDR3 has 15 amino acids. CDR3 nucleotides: TGCGCCAGCAGCTCCGGGACTAGTCAGGTGGGTGAGCAGTTCTTC. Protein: CASSSGTSQVGEQFF.

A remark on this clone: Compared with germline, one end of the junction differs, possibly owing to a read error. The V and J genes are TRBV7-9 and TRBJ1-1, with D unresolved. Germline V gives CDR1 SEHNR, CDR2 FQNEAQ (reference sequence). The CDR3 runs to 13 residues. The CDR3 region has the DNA TGTGCCAGCAGCTTGGGAGGGAACACTAAAGCTTTCTTT. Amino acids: CASSLGGNTKAFF. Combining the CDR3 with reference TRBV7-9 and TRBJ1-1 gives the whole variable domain DTGVSQNPRHKITKRGQNVTFRCDPISEHNRLYWYRQTLGQGPEFLTYFQNEAQLEKSRLLSDRFSAERPKGSFSTLEIQRTEQGDSAMYLCASSLGGNTKAFFGQGTRLTVV.

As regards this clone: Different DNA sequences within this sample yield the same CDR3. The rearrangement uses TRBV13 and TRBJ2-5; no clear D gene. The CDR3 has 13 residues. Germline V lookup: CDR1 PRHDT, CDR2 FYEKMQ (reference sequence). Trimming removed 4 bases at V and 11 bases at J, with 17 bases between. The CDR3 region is CASSSEWSYEQYF. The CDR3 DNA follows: TGTGCCAGCAGCTCAGAGTGGAGCTACGAACAGTACTTC.

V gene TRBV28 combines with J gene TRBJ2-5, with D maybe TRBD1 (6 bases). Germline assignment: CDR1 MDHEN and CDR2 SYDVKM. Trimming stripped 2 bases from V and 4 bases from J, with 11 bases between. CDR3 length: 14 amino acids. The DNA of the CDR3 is TGTGCCAGCAGTTTAGGGGGCTCCGGAGAGACCCAGTACTTC. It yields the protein CASSLGGSGETQYF.

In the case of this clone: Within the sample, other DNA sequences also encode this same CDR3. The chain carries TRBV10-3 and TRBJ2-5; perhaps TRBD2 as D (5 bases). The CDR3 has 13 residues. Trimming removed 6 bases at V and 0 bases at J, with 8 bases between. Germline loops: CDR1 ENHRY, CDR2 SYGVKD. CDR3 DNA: TGTGCCATCAGAAGGGAGTACCAAGAGACCCAGTACTTC. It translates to CAIRREYQETQYF.

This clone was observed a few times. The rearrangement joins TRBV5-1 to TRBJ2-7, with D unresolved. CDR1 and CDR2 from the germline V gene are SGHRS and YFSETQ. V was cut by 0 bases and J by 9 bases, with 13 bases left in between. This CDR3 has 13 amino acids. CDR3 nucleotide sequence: TGCGCCAGCAGCTTGGAAGGTTTAGGAGCGCAGTACTTC. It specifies CASSLEGLGAQYF.

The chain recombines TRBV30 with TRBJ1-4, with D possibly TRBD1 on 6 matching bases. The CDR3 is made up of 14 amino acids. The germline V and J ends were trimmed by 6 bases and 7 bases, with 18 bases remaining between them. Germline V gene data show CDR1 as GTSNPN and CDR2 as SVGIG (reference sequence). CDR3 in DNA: TGTGCCTGTCCTCAAACAGGGTTTGGTGAAAAACTGTTTTTT. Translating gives CACPQTGFGEKLFF.

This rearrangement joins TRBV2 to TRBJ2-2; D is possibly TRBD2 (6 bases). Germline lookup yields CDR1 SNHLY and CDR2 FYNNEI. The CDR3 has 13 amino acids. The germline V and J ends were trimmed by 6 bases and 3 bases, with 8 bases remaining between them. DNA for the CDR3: TGTGCCAGCAGCCGGGACTACACCGGGGAGCTGTTTTTT. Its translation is CASSRDYTGELFF.

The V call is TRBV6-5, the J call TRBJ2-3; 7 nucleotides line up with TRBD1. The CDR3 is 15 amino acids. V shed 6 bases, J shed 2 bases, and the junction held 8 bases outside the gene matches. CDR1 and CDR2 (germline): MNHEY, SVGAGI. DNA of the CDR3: TGTGCCAGCAGCCCCGTGACAGGGTACACAGATACGCAGTATTTT. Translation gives CASSPVTGYTDTQYF.

CDR3 in amino acids: CASNGGGRDTQYF. The DNA for the CDR3 is TGTGCCAGCAACGGCGGGGGGAGAGATACGCAGTATTTT. The V call is TRBV11-3, the J call TRBJ2-3, with 8 bases that match TRBD2. Germline V CDR1 and CDR2: SGHNT, YENEEA. The CDR3 is made up of 13 amino acids. With V trimmed by 7 bases and J by 5 bases, 5 bases remained unmatched.

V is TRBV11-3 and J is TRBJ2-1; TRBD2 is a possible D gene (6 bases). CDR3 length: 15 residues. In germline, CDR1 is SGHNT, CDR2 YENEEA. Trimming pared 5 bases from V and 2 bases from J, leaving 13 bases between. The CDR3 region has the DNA TGTGCCAGCAGCGCCCGGGACTCCGCCTACAATGAGCAGTTCTTC. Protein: CASSARDSAYNEQFF.

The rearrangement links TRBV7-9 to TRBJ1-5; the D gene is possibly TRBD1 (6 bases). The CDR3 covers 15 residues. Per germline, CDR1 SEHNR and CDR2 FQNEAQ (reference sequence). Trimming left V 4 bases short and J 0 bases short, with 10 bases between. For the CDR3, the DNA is TGTGCCAGCAGCTGGGACATGAGTAGCAATCAGCCCCAGCATTTT. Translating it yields CASSWDMSSNQPQHF.

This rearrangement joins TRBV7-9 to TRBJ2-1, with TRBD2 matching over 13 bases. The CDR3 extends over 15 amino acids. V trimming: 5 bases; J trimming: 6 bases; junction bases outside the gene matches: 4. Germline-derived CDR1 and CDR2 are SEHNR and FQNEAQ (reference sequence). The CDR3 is CASSPGLAGANEQFF. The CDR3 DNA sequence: TGTGCCAGCAGCCCCGGACTAGCGGGAGCCAATGAGCAGTTCTTC.

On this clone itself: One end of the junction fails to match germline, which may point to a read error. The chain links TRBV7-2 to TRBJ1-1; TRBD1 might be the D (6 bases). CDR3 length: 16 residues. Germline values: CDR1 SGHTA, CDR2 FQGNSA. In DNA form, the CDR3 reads TGTGCCGGCAGCCAGAGGCCAGGGGTCCTGAACACTGAAGCTTTCTTT. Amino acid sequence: CAGSQRPGVLNTEAFF.

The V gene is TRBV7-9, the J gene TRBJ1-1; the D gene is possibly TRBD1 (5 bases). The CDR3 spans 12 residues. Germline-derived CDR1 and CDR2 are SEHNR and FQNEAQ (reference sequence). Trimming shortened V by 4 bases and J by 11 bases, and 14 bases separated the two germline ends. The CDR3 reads CASSSDSESAFF. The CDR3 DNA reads TGTGCCAGCAGCTCCGACAGTGAATCGGCTTTCTTT.

CDR3 region: CASTPGGSYADTQYF. The CDR3 nucleotides read TGTGCCAGCACCCCTGGTGGCTCGTACGCAGATACGCAGTATTTT. The chain recombines TRBV2 with TRBJ2-3; unclear D gene. The V end lost 7 bases, the J end lost 4 bases, and 18 bases lay between the germline ends. The CDR3 has 15 amino acids. Per the germline V gene, CDR1 is SNHLY and CDR2 is FYNNEI.

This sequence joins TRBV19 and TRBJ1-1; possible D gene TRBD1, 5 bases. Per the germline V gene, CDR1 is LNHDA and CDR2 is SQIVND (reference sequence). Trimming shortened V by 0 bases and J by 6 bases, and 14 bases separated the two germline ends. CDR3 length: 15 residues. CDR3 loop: CASSIDQVGEAEAFF. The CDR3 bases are TGTGCCAGTAGTATAGATCAAGTAGGGGAAGCTGAAGCTTTCTTT.

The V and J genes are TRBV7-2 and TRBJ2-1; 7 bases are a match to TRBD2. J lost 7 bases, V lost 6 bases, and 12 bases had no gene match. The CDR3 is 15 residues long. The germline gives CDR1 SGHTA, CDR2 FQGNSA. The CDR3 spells CASSPIGGTGNEQFF. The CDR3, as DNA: TGTGCCAGCAGTCCCATCGGGGGGACTGGTAATGAGCAGTTCTTC.

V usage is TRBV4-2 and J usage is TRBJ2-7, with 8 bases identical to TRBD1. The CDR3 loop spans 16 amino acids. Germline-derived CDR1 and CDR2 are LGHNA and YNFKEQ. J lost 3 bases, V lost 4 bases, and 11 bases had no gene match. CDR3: CASSPSGDRHYYEQYF. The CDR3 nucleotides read TGTGCCAGCAGCCCCTCAGGGGACAGGCATTACTACGAGCAGTACTTC.

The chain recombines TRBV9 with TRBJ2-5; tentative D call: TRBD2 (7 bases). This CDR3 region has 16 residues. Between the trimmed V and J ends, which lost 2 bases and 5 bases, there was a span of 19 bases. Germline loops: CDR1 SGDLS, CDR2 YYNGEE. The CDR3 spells CASSVRGAAGEETQYF. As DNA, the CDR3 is TGTGCCAGCAGCGTCCGGGGGGCGGCCGGGGAGGAGACCCAGTACTTC.

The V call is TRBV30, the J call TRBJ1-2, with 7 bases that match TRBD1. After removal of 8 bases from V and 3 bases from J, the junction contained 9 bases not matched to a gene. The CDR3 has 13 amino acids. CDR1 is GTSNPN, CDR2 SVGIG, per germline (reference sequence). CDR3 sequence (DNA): TGTGCCACCTCAACCGGGACAGACTATGGCTACACCTTC. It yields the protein CATSTGTDYGYTF.

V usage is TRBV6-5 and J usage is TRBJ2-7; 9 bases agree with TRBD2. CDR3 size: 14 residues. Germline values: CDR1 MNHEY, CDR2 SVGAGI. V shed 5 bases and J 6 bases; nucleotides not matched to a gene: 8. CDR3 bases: TGTGCCAGCAGTACCCGGACTAGCGCAGGCGAGCAGTACTTC. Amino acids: CASSTRTSAGEQYF.